These T cell receptor beta chains were read from a single sample in a study of blood T cell repertoires in COVID-19. Sequenced by immunoSEQ multiplex PCR; TCRdb stores in-frame clones only, minus some. The repertoire consists of fewer than 95,000 clones, with about 85% occurring once and the leading ten covering around 14%. Sequenced input: peripheral blood. Receptors originate from a male donor with acute or convalescent COVID-19. Both conserved end residues are part of each CDR3. The order of the fields is CDR3 length, J gene, V gene, clone size, D gene, CDR3 protein, CDR3 DNA. A D gene is named only where the DNA matches it firmly. The size field is filled for only some rows; it gives once, few, many or a size class.

>17|TRBJ1-5|TRBV10-3|-|TRBD1
CAISDAGTGVTNQPQHF
TGTGCCATCAGTGACGCCGGGACAGGGGTCACCAATCAGCCCCAGCATTTT
>15|TRBJ1-4|TRBV28|-|TRBD1
CASAGTGGLSEKLFF
TGTGCCAGCGCCGGGACAGGGGGCCTGAGTGAAAAACTGTTTTTT
>11|TRBJ1-1|TRBV28|-|-
CASSLGQQAFF
TGTGCCAGCAGTTTAGGACAGCAAGCTTTCTTT
>15|TRBJ1-3|TRBV7-9|-|-
CASSLAAASGNTIYF
TGTGCCAGCAGCTTAGCGGCGGCCTCTGGAAACACCATATATTTT
>13|TRBJ1-5|TRBV19|-|-
CASSEGVGQPQHF
TGTGCCAGTAGCGAGGGGGTCGGGCAGCCCCAGCATTTT
>12|TRBJ1-1|TRBV12-3/TRBV12-4|-|-
CASSFSGTEAFF
TGTGCCAGCAGTTTTTCGGGAACTGAAGCTTTCTTT
>13|TRBJ1-2|TRBV28|-|TRBD1
CASRQGARGGYTF
TGTGCCAGCAGGCAGGGGGCCAGGGGGGGCTACACCTTC
>15|TRBJ1-4|TRBV2|-|-
CASSAVPVGGEKLFF
TGTGCCAGCAGTGCGGTCCCGGTGGGGGGTGAAAAACTGTTTTTT
>16|TRBJ2-6|TRBV28|-|-
CASSLFPRVGANVLTF
TGTGCCAGCAGTTTATTTCCCAGGGTTGGGGCCAACGTCCTGACTTTC
>12|TRBJ2-5|TRBV3-1/TRBV3-2|-|TRBD1
CASSQEDRGRYF
TGTGCCAGCAGCCAAGAGGACAGGGGAAGGTACTTC
>20|TRBJ1-5|TRBV3-1/TRBV3-2|few|-
CASSQTLGEPTTNSNQPQHF
TGTGCCAGCAGCCAGACACTTGGTGAACCAACCACAAATAGCAATCAGCCCCAGCATTTT
>14|TRBJ1-2|TRBV19|-|TRBD1
CASSRQGRLYGYTF
TGTGCCAGTAGCAGACAGGGGCGACTCTATGGCTACACCTTC
>18|TRBJ2-2|TRBV18|-|TRBD2
CASSPLAGGPENTGELFF
TGTGCCAGCTCCCCACTAGCGGGGGGGCCGGAGAACACCGGGGAGCTGTTTTTT
>15|TRBJ1-2|TRBV18|once|TRBD1
CASSANGQENYGYTF
TGTGCCAGCTCGGCAAACGGACAGGAGAACTATGGCTACACCTTC
>15|TRBJ2-3|TRBV7-2|-|-
CASSLRVRGTDTQYF
TGTGCCAGCAGCTTACGGGTCCGGGGCACAGATACGCAGTATTTT
>14|TRBJ1-5|TRBV30|-|-
CAWTSTGGNQPQHF
TGTGCCTGGACTTCAACTGGAGGCAATCAGCCCCAGCATTTT
>14|TRBJ2-7|TRBV19|-|-
CASSIDPRSYEQYF
TGTGCCAGTAGTATAGATCCCCGTTCCTACGAGCAGTACTTC
>16|TRBJ1-3|TRBV7-9|-|TRBD1
CASTKGDRGLGNTIYF
TGTGCCAGCACCAAAGGGGACAGGGGGCTCGGAAACACCATATATTTT
>16|TRBJ2-1|TRBV5-1|-|TRBD2
CASSLGSGGVYNEQFF
TGCGCCAGCAGCTTGGGAAGCGGGGGTGTCTACAATGAGCAGTTCTTC
>14|TRBJ2-7|TRBV6-4|few|TRBD1
CASSPRDRAYEQYF
TGTGCCAGCAGCCCCCGGGACAGAGCCTACGAGCAGTACTTC
>12|TRBJ2-3|TRBV18|few|-
CASSDTSDTQYF
TGTGCCAGCTCAGATACGAGCGATACGCAGTATTTT
>13|TRBJ1-5|TRBV27|-|-
CASSSRSNQPQHF
TGTGCCAGCAGTTCGCGTTCCAATCAGCCCCAGCATTTT
>12|TRBJ2-4|TRBV29-1|-|-
CSVVIAKNIQYF
TGCAGCGTTGTAATAGCCAAAAACATTCAGTACTTC
>16|TRBJ1-2|TRBV7-2|-|TRBD1
CASSLGGQGARHGYTF
TGTGCCAGCAGCTTAGGTGGACAGGGGGCGCGGCATGGCTACACCTTC
>14|TRBJ2-2|TRBV10-3|once|-
CAIRDSANTGELFF
TGTGCCATCAGGGACAGCGCGAACACCGGGGAGCTGTTTTTT
>15|TRBJ1-4|TRBV27|-|-
CASRGRGVVDEKLFF
TGTGCCAGCAGAGGACGGGGGGTGGTAGATGAAAAACTGTTTTTT
>13|TRBJ1-2|TRBV2|-|TRBD1
CASMGDSTMGYTF
TGTGCCAGCATGGGGGACAGCACTATGGGCTACACCTTC
>12|TRBJ2-1|TRBV9|-|TRBD2
CASSVSGGEVFF
TGTGCCAGCAGCGTTAGCGGGGGGGAGGTGTTCTTC
>11|TRBJ1-1|TRBV30|-|TRBD1
CAWSVLQGAFF
TGTGCCTGGAGTGTACTACAGGGGGCTTTCTTT
>13|TRBJ2-3|TRBV19|-|TRBD1
CASGTGLKDTQYF
TGTGCCAGCGGGACAGGGCTTAAAGATACGCAGTATTTT
>13|TRBJ1-1|TRBV5-6|-|-
CASSSTGNTEAFF
TGTGCCAGCAGCTCGACAGGGAACACTGAAGCTTTCTTT
>13|TRBJ2-7|TRBV18|-|-
CASSHDRTYEQYF
TGTGCCAGCTCTCACGACAGAACCTACGAGCAGTACTTC
>16|TRBJ2-3|TRBV9|-|TRBD2
CASSVVAGTSTDTQYF
TGTGCCAGCAGCGTAGTTGCGGGGACTAGTACAGATACGCAGTATTTT
>16|TRBJ1-4|TRBV9|-|TRBD1
CASSSGNRGRGEKLFF
TGTGCCAGCAGCTCTGGAAACAGGGGGCGAGGGGAAAAACTGTTTTTT
>13|TRBJ1-1|TRBV2|-|TRBD1
CASARDSIFEAFF
TGTGCCAGCGCTAGGGACAGCATCTTTGAAGCTTTCTTT
>13|TRBJ1-5|TRBV7-6|-|-
CASSLRAQGPQHF
TGTGCCAGCAGCTTAAGGGCACAGGGGCCCCAGCATTTT
>14|TRBJ2-3|TRBV14|-|TRBD2
CASSPGGGADTQYF
TGTGCCAGCAGCCCCGGGGGGGGCGCAGATACGCAGTATTTT
>16|TRBJ2-3|TRBV5-1|-|TRBD1
CASSPRTGGRTDTQYF
TGCGCCAGCAGCCCAAGGACAGGGGGCAGGACAGATACGCAGTATTTT
>15|TRBJ1-2|TRBV6-4|-|TRBD1
CASSATQGRGYGYTF
TGTGCCAGCAGTGCCACTCAGGGCAGGGGGTATGGCTACACCTTC
>13|TRBJ2-7|TRBV15|-|TRBD1
CATGTGSSYEQYF
TGTGCCACCGGGACAGGGTCCTCCTACGAGCAGTACTTC
>18|TRBJ1-5|TRBV28|-|TRBD1
CASTLPGTALGSNQPQHF
TGTGCCAGCACCCTCCCCGGGACAGCCCTTGGTAGCAATCAGCCCCAGCATTTT
>14|TRBJ1-2|TRBV18|-|-
CASSPPGGVYGYTF
TGTGCCAGCTCACCACCGGGGGGGGTCTATGGCTACACCTTC
>15|TRBJ2-2|TRBV11-3|-|TRBD1
CASSLRTGPTGELFF
TGTGCCAGCAGTTTGAGGACAGGGCCCACCGGGGAGCTGTTTTTT
>15|TRBJ1-4|TRBV7-2|once|-
CASSLSGVGNEKLFF
TGTGCCAGCAGCTTATCGGGGGTGGGGAATGAAAAACTGTTTTTT
>15|TRBJ1-2|TRBV6-5|-|TRBD1
CASSPGQGSNYGYTF
TGTGCCAGCAGCCCGGGACAGGGCTCTAACTATGGCTACACCTTC
>13|TRBJ1-2|TRBV3-1/TRBV3-2|-|-
CASSLRPGDGYTF
TGTGCCAGCAGTCTCCGGCCGGGGGATGGCTACACCTTC
>16|TRBJ1-2|TRBV2|-|TRBD1
CASSETGDVGLYGYTF
TGTGCCAGCAGTGAAACAGGGGATGTGGGTCTCTATGGCTACACCTTC
>14|TRBJ1-6|TRBV29-1|-|TRBD1
CSVSSDRGGSPLHF
TGCAGCGTTTCATCCGACAGGGGAGGTTCACCCCTCCACTTT
>13|TRBJ1-4|TRBV19|-|-
CASSIGRDEKLFF
TGTGCCAGTAGTATCGGCAGGGATGAAAAACTGTTTTTT
>14|TRBJ2-1|TRBV10-3|-|-
CAIGAGTGNNEQFF
TGTGCCATCGGCGCCGGGACTGGAAACAATGAGCAGTTCTTC
>17|TRBJ2-7|TRBV5-4|-|TRBD1
CASSMQGQGFTSYEQYF
TGTGCCAGCAGCATGCAGGGACAGGGGTTTACCTCCTACGAGCAGTACTTC
>15|TRBJ2-3|TRBV19|-|TRBD2
CASSQMRGYTDTQYF
TGTGCCAGTAGCCAAATGCGGGGGTACACAGATACGCAGTATTTT
>15|TRBJ2-5|TRBV27|-|TRBD2
CASSPLRGGHETQYF
TGTGCCAGCAGTCCCCTGCGGGGGGGCCATGAGACCCAGTACTTC
>12|TRBJ1-4|TRBV30|few|TRBD1
CAWTDFSGTGGF
TGTGCCTGGACGGACTTTTCCGGGACAGGCGGATTT
>16|TRBJ2-1|TRBV27|-|-
CASSPVKGVTRDEQFF
TGTGCCAGCAGCCCGGTGAAGGGGGTCACCCGCGATGAGCAGTTCTTC
>14|TRBJ2-5|TRBV10-3|-|-
CAITADTDQETQYF
TGTGCCATCACTGCTGACACGGACCAAGAGACCCAGTACTTC
>16|TRBJ1-3|TRBV7-2|-|TRBD1
CASSTRTGPSGNTIYF
TGTGCCAGCAGCACCCGGACAGGGCCCTCTGGAAACACCATATATTTT